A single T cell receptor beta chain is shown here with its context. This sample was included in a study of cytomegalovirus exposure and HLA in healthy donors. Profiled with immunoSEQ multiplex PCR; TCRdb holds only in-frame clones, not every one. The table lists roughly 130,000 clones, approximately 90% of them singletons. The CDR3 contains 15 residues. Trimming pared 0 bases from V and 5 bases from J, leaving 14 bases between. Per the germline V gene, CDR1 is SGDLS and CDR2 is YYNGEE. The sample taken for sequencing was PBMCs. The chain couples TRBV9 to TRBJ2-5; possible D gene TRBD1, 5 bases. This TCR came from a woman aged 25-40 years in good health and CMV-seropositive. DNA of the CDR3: TGTGCCAGCAGCGTAGCAGGGTTGATTAGGGAGACCCAGTACTTC. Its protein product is CASSVAGLIRETQYF.